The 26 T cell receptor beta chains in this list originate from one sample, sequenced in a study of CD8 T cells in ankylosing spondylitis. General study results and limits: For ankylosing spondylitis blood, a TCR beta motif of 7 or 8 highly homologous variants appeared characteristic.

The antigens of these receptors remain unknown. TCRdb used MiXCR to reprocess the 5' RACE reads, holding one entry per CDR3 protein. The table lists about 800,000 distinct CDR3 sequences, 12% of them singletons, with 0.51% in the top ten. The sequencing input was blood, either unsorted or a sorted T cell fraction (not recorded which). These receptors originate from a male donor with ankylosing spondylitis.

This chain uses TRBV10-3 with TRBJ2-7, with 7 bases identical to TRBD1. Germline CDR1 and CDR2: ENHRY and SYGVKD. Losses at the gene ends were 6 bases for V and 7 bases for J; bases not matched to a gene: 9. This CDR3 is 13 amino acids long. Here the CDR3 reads CAISRTGLREQYF. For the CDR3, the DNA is TGTGCCATCAGCCGGACAGGTCTTAGGGAGCAGTACTTC.

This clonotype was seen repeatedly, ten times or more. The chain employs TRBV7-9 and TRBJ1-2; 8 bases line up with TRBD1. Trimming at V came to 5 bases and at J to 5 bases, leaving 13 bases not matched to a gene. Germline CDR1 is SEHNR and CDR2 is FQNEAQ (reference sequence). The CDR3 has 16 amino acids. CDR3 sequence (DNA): TGTGCCAGCAGCACCATGATCGGACAGGGCTGGTATGGCTACACCTTC. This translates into CASSTMIGQGWYGYTF.

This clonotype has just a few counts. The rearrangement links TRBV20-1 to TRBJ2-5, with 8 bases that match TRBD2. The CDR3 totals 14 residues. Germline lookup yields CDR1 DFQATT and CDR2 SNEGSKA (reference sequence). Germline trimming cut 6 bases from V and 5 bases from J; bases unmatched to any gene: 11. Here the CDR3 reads CSAPPRGGSETQYF. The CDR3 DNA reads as TGCAGTGCCCCCCCCCGGGGGGGTAGTGAGACCCAGTACTTC.

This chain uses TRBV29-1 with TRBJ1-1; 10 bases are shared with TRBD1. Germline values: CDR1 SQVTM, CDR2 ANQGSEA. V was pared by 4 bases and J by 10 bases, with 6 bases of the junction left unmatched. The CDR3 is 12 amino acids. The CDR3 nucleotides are TGCAGCGTTGGGAGACAGGGGGCAACAGCTTTCTTT. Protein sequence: CSVGRQGATAFF.

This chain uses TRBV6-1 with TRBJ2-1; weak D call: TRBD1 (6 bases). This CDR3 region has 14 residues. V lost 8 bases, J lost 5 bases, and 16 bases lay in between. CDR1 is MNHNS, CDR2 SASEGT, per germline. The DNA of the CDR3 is TGTGCCAGCTTTGATTCGGGACATAACAATGAGCAGTTCTTC. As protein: CASFDSGHNNEQFF.

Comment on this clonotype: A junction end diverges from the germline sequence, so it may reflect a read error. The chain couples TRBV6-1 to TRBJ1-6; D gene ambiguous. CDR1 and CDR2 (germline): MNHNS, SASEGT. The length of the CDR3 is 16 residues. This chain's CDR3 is CAGSDAVSSYNSPLHF. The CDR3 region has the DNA TGTGCCGGCAGTGACGCAGTTAGCTCCTATAATTCACCCCTCCACTTT.

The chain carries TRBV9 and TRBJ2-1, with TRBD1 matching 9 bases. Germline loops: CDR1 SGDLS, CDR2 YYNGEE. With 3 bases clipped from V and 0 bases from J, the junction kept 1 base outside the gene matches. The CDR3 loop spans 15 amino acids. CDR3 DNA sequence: TGTGCCAGCAGCGAGGACAGGGGCTCCTACAATGAGCAGTTCTTC. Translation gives CASSEDRGSYNEQFF.

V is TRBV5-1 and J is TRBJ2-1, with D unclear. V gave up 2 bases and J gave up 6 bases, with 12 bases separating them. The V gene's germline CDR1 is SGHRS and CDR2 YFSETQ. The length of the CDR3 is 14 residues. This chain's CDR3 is CASSLGLPTNEQFF. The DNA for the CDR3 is TGCGCCAGCAGCTTAGGATTACCGACCAATGAGCAGTTCTTC.

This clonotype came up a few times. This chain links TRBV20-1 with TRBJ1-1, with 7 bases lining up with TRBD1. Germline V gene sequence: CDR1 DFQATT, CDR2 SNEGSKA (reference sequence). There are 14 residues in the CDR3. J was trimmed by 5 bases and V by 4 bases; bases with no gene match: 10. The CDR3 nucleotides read TGCAGTGCTAAACAACTCAGGGGGAGGACTGAAGCTTTCTTT. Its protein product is CSAKQLRGRTEAFF.

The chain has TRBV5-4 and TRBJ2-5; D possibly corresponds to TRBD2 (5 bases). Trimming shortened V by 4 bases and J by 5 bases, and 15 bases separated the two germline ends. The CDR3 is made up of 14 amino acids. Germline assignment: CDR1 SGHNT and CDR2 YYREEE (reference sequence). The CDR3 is CASSAEAGGETQYF. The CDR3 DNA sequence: TGTGCCAGCAGCGCCGAGGCAGGCGGGGAGACCCAGTACTTC.

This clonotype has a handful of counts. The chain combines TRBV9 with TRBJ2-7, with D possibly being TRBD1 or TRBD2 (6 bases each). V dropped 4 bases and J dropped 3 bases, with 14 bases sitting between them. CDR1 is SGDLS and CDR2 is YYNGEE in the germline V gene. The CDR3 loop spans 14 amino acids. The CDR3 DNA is TGTGCCAGCAGCCCGTCCGGGGGCCACTACGAGCAGTACTTC. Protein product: CASSPSGGHYEQYF.

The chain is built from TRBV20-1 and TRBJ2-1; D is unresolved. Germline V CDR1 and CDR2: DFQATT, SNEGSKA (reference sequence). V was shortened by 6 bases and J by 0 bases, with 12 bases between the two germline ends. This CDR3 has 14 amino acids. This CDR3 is CSAERLSSYNEQFF. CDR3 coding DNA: TGCAGTGCGGAAAGGCTGAGCTCCTACAATGAGCAGTTCTTC.

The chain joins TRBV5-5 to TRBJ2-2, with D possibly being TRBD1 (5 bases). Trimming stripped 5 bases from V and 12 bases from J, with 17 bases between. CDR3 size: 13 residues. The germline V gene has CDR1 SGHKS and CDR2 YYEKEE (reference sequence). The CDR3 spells CASSSGGRVQLFF. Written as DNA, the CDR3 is TGTGCCAGCAGTTCTGGCGGCAGGGTGCAGCTGTTTTTT. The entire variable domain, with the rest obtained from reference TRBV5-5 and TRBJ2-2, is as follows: DAGVTQSPTHLIKTRGQQVTLRCSPISGHKSVSWYQQVLGQGPQFIFQYYEKEERGRGNFPDRFSARQFPNYSSELNVNALLLGDSALYLCASSSGGRVQLFFGEGSRLTVL.

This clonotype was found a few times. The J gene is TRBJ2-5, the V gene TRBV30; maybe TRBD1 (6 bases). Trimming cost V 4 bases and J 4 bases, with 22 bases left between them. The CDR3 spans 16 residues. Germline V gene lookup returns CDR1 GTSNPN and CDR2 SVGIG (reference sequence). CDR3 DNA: TGTGCCTGGAAAGACAGGCACTATGGAGAAATAGAGACCCAGTACTTC. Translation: CAWKDRHYGEIETQYF.

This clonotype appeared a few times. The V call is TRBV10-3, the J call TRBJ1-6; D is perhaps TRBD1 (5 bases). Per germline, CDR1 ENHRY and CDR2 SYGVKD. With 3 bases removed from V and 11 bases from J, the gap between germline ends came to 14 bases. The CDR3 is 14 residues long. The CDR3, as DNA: TGTGCCATCAGTGAAAATGGGGGAAGGGCACCCCTCCACTTT. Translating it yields CAISENGGRAPLHF.

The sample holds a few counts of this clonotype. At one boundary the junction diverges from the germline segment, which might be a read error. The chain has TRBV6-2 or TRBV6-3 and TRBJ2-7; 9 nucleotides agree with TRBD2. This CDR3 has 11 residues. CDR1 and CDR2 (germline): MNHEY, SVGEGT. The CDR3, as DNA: TGTGCCAGCAGTTATCCTAGCGGGGTTATCTTC. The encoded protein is CASSYPSGVIF.

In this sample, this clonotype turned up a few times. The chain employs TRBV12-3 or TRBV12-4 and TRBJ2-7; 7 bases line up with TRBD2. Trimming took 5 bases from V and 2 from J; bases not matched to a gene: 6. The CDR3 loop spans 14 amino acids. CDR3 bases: TGTGCCAGCAGTCCGGGGAGGGAGGCCTACGAGCAGTACTTC. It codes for CASSPGREAYEQYF.

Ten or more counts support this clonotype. CDR3 coding DNA: TGCAGTGCACCTACTAGCGGGAGGGCCCTAGATACGCAGTATTTT. Its translation: CSAPTSGRALDTQYF. The chain joins TRBV20-1 to TRBJ2-3; 13 nucleotides agree with TRBD2. Germline CDR1 reads DFQATT; CDR2 reads SNEGSKA (reference sequence). V lost 6 bases and J lost 5; bases outside the gene matches: 8. The CDR3 totals 15 residues.

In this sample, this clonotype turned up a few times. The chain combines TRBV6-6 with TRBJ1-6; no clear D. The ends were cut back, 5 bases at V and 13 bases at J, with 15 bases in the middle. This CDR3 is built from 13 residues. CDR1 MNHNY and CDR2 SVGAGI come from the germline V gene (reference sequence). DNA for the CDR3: TGTGCCAGCAGTCAAGTCGGCCGCGGGCCCCTCCACTTT. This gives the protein CASSQVGRGPLHF.

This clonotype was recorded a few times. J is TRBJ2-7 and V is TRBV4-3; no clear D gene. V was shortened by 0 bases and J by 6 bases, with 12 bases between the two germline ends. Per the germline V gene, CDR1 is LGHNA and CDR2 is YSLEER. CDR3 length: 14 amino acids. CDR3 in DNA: TGCGCCAGCAGCCAAGAGCCCAGCTACGGCGAGCAGTACTTC. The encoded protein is CASSQEPSYGEQYF.

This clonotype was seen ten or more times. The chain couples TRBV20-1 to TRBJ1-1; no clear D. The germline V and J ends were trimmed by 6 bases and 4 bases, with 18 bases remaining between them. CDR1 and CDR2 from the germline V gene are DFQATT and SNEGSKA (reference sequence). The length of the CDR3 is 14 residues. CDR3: CSASRGGPGTEAFF. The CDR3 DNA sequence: TGCAGTGCCAGTCGGGGAGGGCCGGGCACTGAAGCTTTCTTT.

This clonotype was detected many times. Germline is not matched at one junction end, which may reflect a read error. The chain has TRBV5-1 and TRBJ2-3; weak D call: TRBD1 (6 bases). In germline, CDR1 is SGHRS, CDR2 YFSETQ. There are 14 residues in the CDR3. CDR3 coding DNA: TGTGCCAGCAGCTTTGGACAGTCGACAGATACGCAGTATTTT. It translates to CASSFGQSTDTQYF.

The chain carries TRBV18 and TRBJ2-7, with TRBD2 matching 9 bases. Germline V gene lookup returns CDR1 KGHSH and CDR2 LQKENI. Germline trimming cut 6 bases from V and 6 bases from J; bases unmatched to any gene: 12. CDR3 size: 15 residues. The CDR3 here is CASSDSGLASIEQYF. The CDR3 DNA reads TGTGCCAGCTCCGATTCCGGACTAGCGTCTATCGAGCAGTACTTC.

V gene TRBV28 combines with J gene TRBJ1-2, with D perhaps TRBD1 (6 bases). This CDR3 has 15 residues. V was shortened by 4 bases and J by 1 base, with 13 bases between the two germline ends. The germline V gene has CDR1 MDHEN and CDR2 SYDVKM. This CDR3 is CASSWFAGDNYGYTF. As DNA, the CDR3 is TGTGCCAGCAGTTGGTTTGCAGGGGATAACTATGGCTACACCTTC.

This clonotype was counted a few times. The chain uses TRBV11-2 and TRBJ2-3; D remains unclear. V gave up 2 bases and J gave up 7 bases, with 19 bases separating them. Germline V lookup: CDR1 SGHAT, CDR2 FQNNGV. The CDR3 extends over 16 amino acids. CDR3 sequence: CASSLSASASYHTQYF. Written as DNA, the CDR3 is TGTGCCAGCAGCTTATCAGCGTCAGCCAGCTACCATACGCAGTATTTT.

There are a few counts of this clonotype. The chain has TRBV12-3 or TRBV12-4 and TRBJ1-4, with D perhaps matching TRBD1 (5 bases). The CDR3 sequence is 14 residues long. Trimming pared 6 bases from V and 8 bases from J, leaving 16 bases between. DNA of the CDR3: TGTGCCAGCAGACCCGACAGAAGCGGCGAAAAACTGTTTTTT. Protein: CASRPDRSGEKLFF.